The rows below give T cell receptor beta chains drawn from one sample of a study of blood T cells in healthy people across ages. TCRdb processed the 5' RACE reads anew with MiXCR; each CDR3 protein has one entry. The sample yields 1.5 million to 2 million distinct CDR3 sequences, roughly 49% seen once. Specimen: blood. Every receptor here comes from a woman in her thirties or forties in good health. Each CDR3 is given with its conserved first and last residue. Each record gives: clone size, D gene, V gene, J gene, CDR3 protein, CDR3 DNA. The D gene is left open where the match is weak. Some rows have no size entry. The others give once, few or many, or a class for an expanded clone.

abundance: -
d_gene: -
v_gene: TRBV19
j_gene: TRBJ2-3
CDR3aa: CASSIVTADTQYF
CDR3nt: TGTGCCAGTAGTATAGTGACAGCAGATACGCAGTATTTT

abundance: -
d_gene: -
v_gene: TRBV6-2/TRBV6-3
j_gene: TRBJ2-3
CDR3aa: CASSYSATLTDTQYF
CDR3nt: TGTGCCAGCAGTTACTCGGCTACCCTCACAGATACGCAGTATTTT

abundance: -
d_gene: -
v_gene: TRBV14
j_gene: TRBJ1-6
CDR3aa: CASSPNTGNNSPLHF
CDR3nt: TGTGCCAGCAGCCCAAACACAGGGAACAATTCACCCCTCCACTTT

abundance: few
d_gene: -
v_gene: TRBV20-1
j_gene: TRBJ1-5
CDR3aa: CSASRRGSNQPQHF
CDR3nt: TGCAGTGCTAGTCGTAGGGGAAGCAATCAGCCCCAGCATTTT

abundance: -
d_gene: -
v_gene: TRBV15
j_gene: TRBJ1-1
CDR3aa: CATSPRHGTTSMNTEAFF
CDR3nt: TGTGCCACCAGCCCCCGTCACGGGACGACGTCCATGAACACTGAAGCTTTCTTT

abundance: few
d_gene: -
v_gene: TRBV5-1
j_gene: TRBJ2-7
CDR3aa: CASNPQDGSYEQYF
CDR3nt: TGCGCCAGCAACCCCCAAGACGGTTCCTACGAGCAGTACTTC

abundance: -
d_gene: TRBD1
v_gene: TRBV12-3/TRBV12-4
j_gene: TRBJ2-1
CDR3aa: CAIFRGLDYNEQFF
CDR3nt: TGTGCCATCTTCAGGGGGCTCGACTACAATGAGCAGTTCTTC

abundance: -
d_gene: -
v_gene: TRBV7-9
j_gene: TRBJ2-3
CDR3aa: CASSPGQSSTDTQYF
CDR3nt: TGTGCCAGCAGCCCCGGACAGTCTAGCACAGATACGCAGTATTTT

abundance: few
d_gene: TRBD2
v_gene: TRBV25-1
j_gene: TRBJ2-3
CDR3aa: CASSDPAGQGTDTQYF
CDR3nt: TGTGCCAGCAGTGATCCAGCGGGGCAGGGCACAGATACGCAGTATTTT

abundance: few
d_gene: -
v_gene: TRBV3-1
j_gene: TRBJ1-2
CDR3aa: CASSQRTNYGYTF
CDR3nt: TGTGCCAGCAGCCAAAGAACAAACTATGGCTACACCTTC

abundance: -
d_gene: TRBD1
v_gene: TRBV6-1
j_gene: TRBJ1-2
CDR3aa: CASSKGTVNSVNYGYTF
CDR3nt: TGTGCCAGCAGTAAAGGGACAGTTAACTCGGTCAACTATGGCTACACCTTC

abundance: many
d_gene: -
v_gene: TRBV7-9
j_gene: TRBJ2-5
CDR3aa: CASSLAVGRETQYF
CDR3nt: TGTGCCAGCAGCTTAGCGGTGGGGAGAGAGACCCAGTACTTC

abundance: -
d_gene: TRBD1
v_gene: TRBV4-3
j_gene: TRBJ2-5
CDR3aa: CASIQVGQAQETQYF
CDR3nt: TGCGCCAGCATCCAAGTGGGACAGGCGCAAGAGACCCAGTACTTC

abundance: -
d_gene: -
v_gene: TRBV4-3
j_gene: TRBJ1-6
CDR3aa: CASSQEAGRGSPLHF
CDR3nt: TGCGCCAGCAGCCAAGAGGCAGGGCGAGGATCACCCCTCCACTTT

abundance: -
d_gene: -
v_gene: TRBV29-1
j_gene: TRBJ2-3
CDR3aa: CSSGTFLDTQYF
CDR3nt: TGCAGCTCCGGGACATTTTTGGATACGCAGTATTTT

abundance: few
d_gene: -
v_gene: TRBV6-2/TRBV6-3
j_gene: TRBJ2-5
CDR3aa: CASKGGGDVGTQYF
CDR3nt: TGTGCCAGCAAAGGGGGCGGGGACGTAGGGACCCAGTACTTC

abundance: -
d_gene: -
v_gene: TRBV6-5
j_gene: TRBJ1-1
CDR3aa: CASSYHRGWGDEAFF
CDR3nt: TGTGCCAGCAGTTATCACCGGGGATGGGGGGACGAAGCTTTCTTT

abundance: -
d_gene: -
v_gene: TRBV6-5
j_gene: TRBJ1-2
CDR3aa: CASSRPGPPGGGYTF
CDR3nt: TGTGCCAGCAGTAGACCGGGACCCCCTGGAGGTGGCTACACCTTC

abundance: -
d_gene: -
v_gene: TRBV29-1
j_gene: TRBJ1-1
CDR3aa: CSVGQGFMNTEAFF
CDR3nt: TGCAGCGTTGGGCAGGGTTTCATGAACACTGAAGCTTTCTTT

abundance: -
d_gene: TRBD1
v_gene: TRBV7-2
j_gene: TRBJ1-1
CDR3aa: CASSPLRGTGGGVTEAFF
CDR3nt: TGTGCCAGCAGCCCCCTACGGGGGACAGGGGGCGGTGTCACTGAAGCTTTCTTT

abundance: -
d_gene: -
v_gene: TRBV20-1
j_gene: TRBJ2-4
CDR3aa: CSARLESEQYF
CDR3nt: TGCAGTGCTAGACTAGAGTCAGAGCAGTACTTC

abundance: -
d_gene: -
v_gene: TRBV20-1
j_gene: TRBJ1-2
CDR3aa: CSADTRENYGYTF
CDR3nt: TGCAGTGCTGACACCAGGGAAAACTATGGCTACACCTTC

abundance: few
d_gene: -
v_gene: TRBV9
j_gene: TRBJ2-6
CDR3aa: CASSVVPGANVLTF
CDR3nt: TGTGCCAGCAGCGTAGTGCCTGGGGCCAACGTCCTGACTTTC

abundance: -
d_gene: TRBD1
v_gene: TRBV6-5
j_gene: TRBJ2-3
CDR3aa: CANSNRGDTQYF
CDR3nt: TGTGCCAACAGTAACAGGGGAGATACGCAGTATTTT

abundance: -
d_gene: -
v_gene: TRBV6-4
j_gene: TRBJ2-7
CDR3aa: CASSRFTGSSYEQYF
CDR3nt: TGTGCCAGCAGCCGATTTACAGGGAGCTCCTACGAGCAGTACTTC

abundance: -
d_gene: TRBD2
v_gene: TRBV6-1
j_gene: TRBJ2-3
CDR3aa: CASSEATSGGTETQYF
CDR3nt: TGTGCCAGCAGCGAAGCGACTAGCGGGGGAACTGAAACGCAGTATTTT

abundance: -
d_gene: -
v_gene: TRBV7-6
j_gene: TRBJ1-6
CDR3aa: CASSFGKGGNSPLHF
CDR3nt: TGTGCCAGCAGCTTTGGGAAGGGGGGGAATTCACCCCTCCACTTT

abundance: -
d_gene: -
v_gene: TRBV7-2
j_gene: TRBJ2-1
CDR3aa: CASSLGPAGADNEQFF
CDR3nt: TGTGCCAGCAGCCTAGGGCCGGCTGGGGCTGACAATGAGCAGTTCTTC

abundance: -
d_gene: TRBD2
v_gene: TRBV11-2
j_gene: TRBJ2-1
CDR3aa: CASSLVTSGGAPVHEQFF
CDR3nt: TGTGCCAGCAGCTTAGTGACTAGCGGGGGGGCCCCAGTCCATGAGCAGTTCTTC

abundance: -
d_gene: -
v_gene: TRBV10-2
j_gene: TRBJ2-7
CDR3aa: CASSEPTPAEALEDEQYF
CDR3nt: TGCGCCAGCAGTGAGCCGACCCCTGCGGAGGCCCTAGAAGACGAGCAGTACTTC

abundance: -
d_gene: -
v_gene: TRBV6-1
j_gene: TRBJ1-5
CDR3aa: CASSEGGRPQHF
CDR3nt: TGTGCCAGCAGTGAAGGGGGCAGGCCCCAGCATTTT

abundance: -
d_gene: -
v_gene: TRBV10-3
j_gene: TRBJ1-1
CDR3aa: CAISPRGTEAFF
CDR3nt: TGTGCCATCAGTCCGAGGGGTACTGAAGCTTTCTTT

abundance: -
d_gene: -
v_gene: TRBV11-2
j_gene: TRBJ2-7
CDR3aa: CASSLFGNSYEQYF
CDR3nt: TGTGCCAGCAGCTTATTCGGGAACTCCTACGAGCAGTACTTC